A single sample is the source of the 13 T cell receptor beta chains below, sequenced in a study of spatial heterogeneity in lung cancer. TCRdb passed the 5' RACE reads through MiXCR, listing each CDR3 protein once. The table records roughly 49,000 distinct CDR3 sequences, about 7% of them present only once. The sample's time point: sample taken at primary tumor resection. Sequencing of whole RNA from tumor, nontumor lung or frozen PBMC involved no sorting. The sequenced sample was PBMCs, obtained at surgery. Source of these receptors: a female donor with early-stage non-small cell lung cancer.

This clonotype came up many times. The chain joins TRBV2 to TRBJ1-2; a possible D gene is TRBD1 (5 bases). V was trimmed by 7 bases and J by 8 bases, leaving 17 bases between them. The CDR3 is made up of 13 amino acids. Germline CDR1 is SNHLY and CDR2 is FYNNEI. The CDR3, as DNA: TGTGCCAGCACCTCCGGGACTCCTATAGGCTACACCTTC. Translated, it gives CASTSGTPIGYTF.

This clonotype has a count of ten or more. This chain links TRBV12-5 with TRBJ1-1; D remains unclear. CDR3 length: 13 residues. Germline assignment: CDR1 LGHNT and CDR2 FRNRAP. V was shortened by 4 bases and J by 1 base, with 7 bases between the two germline ends. This chain's CDR3 is CASGSSPNTEAFF. CDR3 DNA sequence: TGTGCTAGTGGTTCCAGTCCGAACACTGAAGCTTTCTTT.

This clonotype was seen repeatedly, ten times or more. The chain employs TRBV7-2 and TRBJ2-3, with D possibly being TRBD2 (7 bases). There are 14 residues in the CDR3. Germline V lookup: CDR1 SGHTA, CDR2 FQGNSA. Trimming removed 5 bases from V and 4 bases from J, with 13 bases in between. The CDR3 sequence is CASSKGGGADTQYF. In DNA form, the CDR3 reads TGTGCCAGCAGCAAAGGGGGGGGCGCAGATACGCAGTATTTT.

In its sample, this clonotype was seen many times. The chain uses TRBV6-5 and TRBJ2-7; 10 bases align to TRBD1. V trimming: 2 bases; J trimming: 2 bases; junction bases outside the gene matches: 9. CDR3 size: 17 residues. The germline CDR1 and CDR2 sequences are MNHEY and SVGAGI. This CDR3 reads CASSYTRDRGMPYEQYF. The CDR3 nucleotides read TGTGCCAGCAGTTACACGAGGGACAGGGGAATGCCCTACGAGCAGTACTTC.

The chain carries TRBV5-4 and TRBJ2-6; D is undetermined. CDR1 SGHNT and CDR2 YYREEE come from the germline V gene (reference sequence). This CDR3 has 16 amino acids. Written as DNA, the CDR3 is TGTGCAAGCTCGGTTCTAGGCCTCTCTGGGGCCAACGTCCTGACTTTC. As protein: CASSVLGLSGANVLTF.

There are many counts of this clonotype. The chain links TRBV2 to TRBJ1-5; 8 bases align to TRBD1. CDR1 SNHLY and CDR2 FYNNEI come from the germline V gene. The CDR3 is made up of 14 amino acids. V shed 2 bases, J shed 5 bases, and the junction held 2 bases outside the gene matches. DNA of the CDR3: TGTGCCAGCAGTGAATCAGGGGGCGATCAGCCCCAGCATTTT. This translates into CASSESGGDQPQHF.

Many counts were recorded for this clonotype. The J gene is TRBJ1-5, the V gene TRBV23-1, with unresolved D. TRBV23-1 falls under the ORF class, with uncertain function. The CDR3 has 15 residues. The CDR3 loop is CASGGRGHSNQPQHF. As DNA, the CDR3 is TGCGCGAGCGGCGGGAGAGGCCATAGCAATCAGCCCCAGCATTTT.

This clonotype has just a few counts. The chain combines TRBV6-5 with TRBJ1-2; possible D gene TRBD1, 6 bases. Germline V gene sequence: CDR1 MNHEY, CDR2 SVGAGI. V was pared by 6 bases and J by 0 bases, with 14 bases between. The CDR3 has 15 residues. The chain's CDR3 is CASRDWTDTNYGYTF. DNA for the CDR3: TGTGCCAGCAGGGATTGGACAGATACTAACTATGGCTACACCTTC.

This clonotype was seen at least ten times. This chain uses TRBV2 with TRBJ2-3, with TRBD2 matching over 9 bases. The trim removed 7 bases at V and 2 bases at J, leaving 10 bases unmatched. There are 16 residues in the CDR3. Germline V gene lookup returns CDR1 SNHLY and CDR2 FYNNEI. The CDR3 region is CASIIEVAGVTDTQYF. CDR3 DNA: TGTGCCAGCATTATCGAGGTAGCGGGGGTCACAGATACGCAGTATTTT.

This clonotype was counted at least ten times. The chain recombines TRBV7-2 with TRBJ2-2; D uncertain. The CDR3 has 12 residues. Trimming removed 3 bases from V and 6 bases from J, with 5 bases in between. Germline V lookup: CDR1 SGHTA, CDR2 FQGNSA. CDR3 loop: CASSFMAGELFF. The CDR3 DNA is TGTGCCAGCAGCTTTATGGCCGGGGAGCTGTTTTTT. Full variable domain (missing parts from reference TRBV7-2 and TRBJ2-2): GAGVSQSPSNKVTEKGKDVELRCDPISGHTALYWYRQSLGQGLEFLIYFQGNSAPDKSGLPSDRFSAERTGGSVSTLTIQRTQQEDSAVYLCASSFMAGELFFGEGSRLTVL.

This clonotype has a count of ten or more. V gene TRBV12-3 or TRBV12-4 combines with J gene TRBJ2-5; D ambiguous. There are 12 residues in the CDR3. Trimming stripped 6 bases from V and 4 bases from J, with 9 bases between. The CDR3 DNA is TGTGCCAGCAGCTATCCTCGAGAGACCCAGTACTTC. Protein sequence: CASSYPRETQYF.

This clonotype was counted at least ten times. This chain joins TRBV5-1 and TRBJ2-1; weak D call: TRBD1 (6 bases). Trimming left V 4 bases short and J 2 bases short, with 19 bases between. Germline loops: CDR1 SGHRS, CDR2 YFSETQ. The CDR3 covers 17 residues. DNA of the CDR3: TGCGCCAGCAGCGTTGGGGGCTTTCCGGGTACCTACAATGAGCAGTTCTTC. It specifies CASSVGGFPGTYNEQFF. Variable domain in full (rest from reference TRBV5-1 and TRBJ2-1): KAGVTQTPRYLIKTRGQQVTLSCSPISGHRSVSWYQQTPGQGLQFLFEYFSETQRNKGNFPGRFSGRQFSNSRSEMNVSTLELGDSALYLCASSVGGFPGTYNEQFFGPGTRLTVL.

CDR3 bases: TGTGCCAGCAGCCTCGGGACTTTGCAAGAGACCCAGTACTTC. Residues: CASSLGTLQETQYF. The V and J genes are TRBV7-9 and TRBJ2-5; D is perhaps TRBD2 (6 bases). Germline CDR1 is SEHNR and CDR2 is FQNEAQ (reference sequence). With 5 bases removed from V and 2 bases from J, the gap between germline ends came to 12 bases. This CDR3 contains 14 residues.